The rows below give T cell receptor beta chains drawn from one sample of a study of blood T cell repertoires in COVID-19. Profiled with immunoSEQ multiplex PCR; TCRdb holds only in-frame clones, not every one. The repertoire consists of 150,000 to 200,000 clones, with around four fifths occurring once and the leading ten covering about 10%. The sample consisted of peripheral blood. These receptors were collected from a woman over 75 with active or convalescent COVID-19. CDR3s include the opening cysteine and the closing phenylalanine or tryptophan. A D gene is named only where the DNA matches it firmly. Some rows mark clone size as missing; the rest say once, few, many or name a class of expanded clone.

DNA: TGTGCCAGCAGGCCTAGACAGGGGGCGCGGACCTATGGCTACACCTTC
CDR3: CASRPRQGARTYGYTF
V: TRBV28
length: 16
D: TRBD1
size: .
J: TRBJ1-2

DNA: TGTGCCAGCTCACCGATGCAGGCCCAAGAGACCCAGTACTTC
CDR3: CASSPMQAQETQYF
V: TRBV18
length: 14
D: .
size: .
J: TRBJ2-5

DNA: TGTGCCATCAGTGGGGCGAACTACAATGAGCAGTTCTTC
CDR3: CAISGANYNEQFF
V: TRBV10-3
length: 13
D: .
size: .
J: TRBJ2-1

DNA: TGTGCCATCCGGAAGCAAGCGGGGGGCTACGAGCAGTACTTC
CDR3: CAIRKQAGGYEQYF
V: TRBV10-3
length: 14
D: TRBD2
size: .
J: TRBJ2-7

DNA: TGTGCCAGTAGTATAGGTGGCAGGGCTAACTATGGCTACACCTTC
CDR3: CASSIGGRANYGYTF
V: TRBV19
length: 15
D: .
size: .
J: TRBJ1-2

DNA: TGCGCCAGCAGCCAAGATCCGGAACAGGGCGGTTCACCCCTCCACTTT
CDR3: CASSQDPEQGGSPLHF
V: TRBV4-3
length: 16
D: .
size: .
J: TRBJ1-6

DNA: TGTGCCAGCAGCGTAGGACCTCGGGGGACAGACCAAGAGACCCAGTACTTC
CDR3: CASSVGPRGTDQETQYF
V: TRBV9
length: 17
D: .
size: .
J: TRBJ2-5

DNA: TGCAGCGCCGGGACAGGGGATGGGGGCTACACCTTC
CDR3: CSAGTGDGGYTF
V: TRBV29-1
length: 12
D: TRBD1
size: .
J: TRBJ1-2

DNA: TGTGCCAGCAGCTTATTCGGGGGAGGTAAAAACATTCAGTACTTC
CDR3: CASSLFGGGKNIQYF
V: TRBV7-2
length: 15
D: .
size: .
J: TRBJ2-4

DNA: TGTGCCAGCAGCTTAACCCAGGGGGCCAATGGCTACACCTTC
CDR3: CASSLTQGANGYTF
V: TRBV7-9
length: 14
D: TRBD1
size: .
J: TRBJ1-2

DNA: TGCGCCAGCAGCTTGGGTCAGGGGATCGACGAGCAGTACTTC
CDR3: CASSLGQGIDEQYF
V: TRBV5-1
length: 14
D: .
size: .
J: TRBJ2-7

DNA: TGTGCCAGCAGTCCGGGACAGAGAAGCACAGATACGCAGTATTTT
CDR3: CASSPGQRSTDTQYF
V: TRBV7-2
length: 15
D: TRBD1
size: .
J: TRBJ2-3

DNA: TGTGCCAGCAGTTACCGGGACAGGGGTGTCTACGAGCAGTACTTC
CDR3: CASSYRDRGVYEQYF
V: TRBV6-6
length: 15
D: TRBD1
size: .
J: TRBJ2-7

DNA: TGTGCCAGCACCCTTCCAACTAGCGGGGAACGGGGTGGGACCCAGTACTTC
CDR3: CASTLPTSGERGGTQYF
V: TRBV3-1/TRBV3-2
length: 17
D: TRBD2
size: once
J: TRBJ2-5

DNA: TGTGCCTGGGATGGACTAGCGGGGGGCATGGGTGACACCGGGGAGCTGTTTTTT
CDR3: CAWDGLAGGMGDTGELFF
V: TRBV30
length: 18
D: TRBD2
size: few
J: TRBJ2-2

DNA: TGTGCCAGTAGCCGCCCCTCACAGACAGGGGAGGACGAGCAGTACTTC
CDR3: CASSRPSQTGEDEQYF
V: TRBV19
length: 16
D: TRBD1
size: .
J: TRBJ2-7

DNA: TGTGCCAGCAGTTACTCCGGCAGGGACACTGAAGCTTTCTTT
CDR3: CASSYSGRDTEAFF
V: TRBV6-5
length: 14
D: .
size: .
J: TRBJ1-1

DNA: TGTGCTAGTGGTTTGGGCACTAAAGCGGGGGCCATCGAGACCCAGTACTTC
CDR3: CASGLGTKAGAIETQYF
V: TRBV12-5
length: 17
D: TRBD2
size: .
J: TRBJ2-5

DNA: TGTGCCAGCAGCTTAAGCGGGGGAGCCTACGAGCAGTACTTC
CDR3: CASSLSGGAYEQYF
V: TRBV7-6
length: 14
D: TRBD2
size: .
J: TRBJ2-7

DNA: TGTGCCAGCAACCTAGACCAGAACACTGAAGCTTTCTTT
CDR3: CASNLDQNTEAFF
V: TRBV2
length: 13
D: .
size: .
J: TRBJ1-1

DNA: TGTGCCAGCAGACTCCGGGACAGGGGGCCCGATACGCAGTATTTT
CDR3: CASRLRDRGPDTQYF
V: TRBV6-5
length: 15
D: TRBD1
size: .
J: TRBJ2-3

DNA: TGTGCCAGCAGTAAAACAGGGTCTTATGGCTACACCTTC
CDR3: CASSKTGSYGYTF
V: TRBV7-8
length: 13
D: .
size: many
J: TRBJ1-2

DNA: TGTGCCAGCAGCCCTAATAGCGGGACCTACGAGCAGTACTTC
CDR3: CASSPNSGTYEQYF
V: TRBV7-2
length: 14
D: TRBD2
size: .
J: TRBJ2-7

DNA: TGCGCCAGCAGCCAACCCCGGACACAATTGAACACTGAAGCTTTCTTT
CDR3: CASSQPRTQLNTEAFF
V: TRBV4-1
length: 16
D: .
size: .
J: TRBJ1-1

DNA: TGTGCCAGCAGCCCGCGGACTAGCACCTACAATGAGCAGTTCTTC
CDR3: CASSPRTSTYNEQFF
V: TRBV7-9
length: 15
D: TRBD2
size: .
J: TRBJ2-1

DNA: TGCGCCAGCAGCTTGGAGGGACAGGGGGCTGAGACCCAGTACTTC
CDR3: CASSLEGQGAETQYF
V: TRBV5-1
length: 15
D: TRBD1
size: .
J: TRBJ2-5

DNA: TGTGCCAGCAGCCAAGGGACAGGGATGAACACTGAAGCTTTCTTT
CDR3: CASSQGTGMNTEAFF
V: TRBV3-1/TRBV3-2
length: 15
D: TRBD1
size: .
J: TRBJ1-1

DNA: TGTGCCTGGAGTGTACGAGGGGGGGGTTTGCCCCAGCATTTT
CDR3: CAWSVRGGGLPQHF
V: TRBV30
length: 14
D: .
size: .
J: TRBJ1-5

DNA: TGTGCCAGCTCTTCTAGCGGGTACCCTTTGGAGACCCAGTACTTC
CDR3: CASSSSGYPLETQYF
V: TRBV27
length: 15
D: TRBD2
size: .
J: TRBJ2-5

DNA: TGTGCCAGCAGCCGCGTCCGGGACACTGAAGCTTTCTTT
CDR3: CASSRVRDTEAFF
V: TRBV11-2
length: 13
D: .
size: .
J: TRBJ1-1

DNA: TGTGCCAGTAGTATTTCAATCCGGACAGGCTCTGGAAACACCATATATTTT
CDR3: CASSISIRTGSGNTIYF
V: TRBV19
length: 17
D: TRBD1
size: .
J: TRBJ1-3

DNA: TGTGCCAGCAGCCGAACAGGGGGGTGGACCGGGGAGCTGTTTTTT
CDR3: CASSRTGGWTGELFF
V: TRBV5-6
length: 15
D: TRBD1
size: .
J: TRBJ2-2

DNA: TGTGCTAGTGGTTTGGTACGGCAGCAGGGTCAAGAGACCCAGTACTTC
CDR3: CASGLVRQQGQETQYF
V: TRBV12-5
length: 16
D: .
size: .
J: TRBJ2-5

DNA: TGTGCCAGCAGCGTAGGGGGGCTTTACTCCTACAATGAGCAGTTCTTC
CDR3: CASSVGGLYSYNEQFF
V: TRBV9
length: 16
D: .
size: .
J: TRBJ2-1

DNA: TGTGCCAGCACCCTCGGGCCCCTCGGGGCAGATACGCAGTATTTT
CDR3: CASTLGPLGADTQYF
V: TRBV7-2
length: 15
D: .
size: .
J: TRBJ2-3

DNA: TGTGCCAGCAGTGAATATAGCCCTATAGCCAAAAACATTCAGTACTTC
CDR3: CASSEYSPIAKNIQYF
V: TRBV25-1
length: 16
D: .
size: .
J: TRBJ2-4

DNA: TGTGCCAGCAGCCTCCTAGCGGGGGGCGACAATGAGCAGTTCTTC
CDR3: CASSLLAGGDNEQFF
V: TRBV6-5
length: 15
D: TRBD2
size: .
J: TRBJ2-1

DNA: TGCGCCAGCAGTGAGGGGAGCTACGAGCAGTACTTC
CDR3: CASSEGSYEQYF
V: TRBV10-2
length: 12
D: .
size: few
J: TRBJ2-7

DNA: TGTGCCTGGGCCGTAATGAACACTGAAGCTTTCTTT
CDR3: CAWAVMNTEAFF
V: TRBV30
length: 12
D: .
size: once
J: TRBJ1-1